This TCR beta chain was identified in a study of cytomegalovirus exposure and HLA in healthy donors. The PCR had 60 Vbeta and 13 Jbeta primers. Sequencing was performed with immunoSEQ multiplex PCR; in TCRdb, only in-frame clones are kept and a portion is missing. Of approximately 170,000 clones listed, around 70% are singletons. V lost 0 bases and J lost 4; bases outside the gene matches: 12. The CDR3 runs to 20 residues. Per the germline V gene, CDR1 is SNHLY and CDR2 is FYNNEI. This clone was seen once. The sequence came from a man between 18 and 29 years old in good health and CMV-seropositive. The sample consisted of PBMCs. V and J are TRBV2 and TRBJ2-1, with 13 bases lining up with TRBD2. The CDR3 reads CASSEARGTSGIRSYNEQFF. The CDR3 nucleotides are TGTGCCAGCAGTGAAGCTCGAGGGACTAGCGGGATCCGGAGTTACAATGAGCAGTTCTTC.